This T cell receptor beta chain was recorded in a study of somatic mutations in cytotoxic T cells in rheumatoid arthritis. This clone was observed a single time. Antigen: not known. Flow cytometry served to check the purity of CD4+ and CD8+ cells, which were isolated by positive magnetic bead selection. V was shortened by 6 bases and J by 0 bases, with 18 bases between the two germline ends. Per the germline V gene, CDR1 is KGHSH and CDR2 is LQKENI. This CDR3 has 17 residues. Sequencing used immunoSEQ multiplex PCR; TCRdb keeps in-frame clones, though not all of them. The sample contains tens of thousands of clones, about 80% of which appear only once. Findings and limits, study-wide: A significant difference in CD8+ T-cell clonality was not found between rheumatoid arthritis patients and age-matched healthy controls. With advancing age, CD8+ clonality climbed in rheumatoid arthritis patients but did not rise in healthy controls. A single CD8+ clone exceeded 20% of CD8+ cells in about an eighth of the roughly 60 patients.

This clonotype was sampled from a man over 45 in good health. The genes are TRBV18 and TRBJ2-1; no reliable D call. The sequenced material came from CD8+ T cells sorted from blood. The CDR3 nucleotides read TGTGCCAGCTCGCCCGGGCCACCCGGAAGCTCCTACAATGAGCAGTTCTTC. Translated, it gives CASSPGPPGSSYNEQFF.